These 13 T cell receptor beta chains came from one sample sequenced in a study of blood T cell repertoires in COVID-19. Method: immunoSEQ multiplex PCR; TCRdb's copy keeps in-frame clones and lacks some. The table has around 300,000 clones, 70% to 90% seen once. The source material was peripheral blood. The receptors derive from a woman in her forties or fifties with COVID-19, enrolled during active disease.

The chain employs TRBV30 and TRBJ1-3, with 7 nucleotides matching TRBD1. The CDR3 totals 14 residues. Looked up from germline, CDR1 is GTSNPN and CDR2 is SVGIG (reference sequence). V lost 0 bases to trimming and J lost 2 bases; unmatched junction nucleotides: 1. In nucleotides, the CDR3 is TGTGCCTGGAGTGTAGGGGGCCCTGGAAACACCATATATTTT. Protein: CAWSVGGPGNTIYF.

The genes are TRBV6-6 and TRBJ1-2; 8 positions match TRBD1. Germline V lookup: CDR1 MNHNY, CDR2 SVGAGI (reference sequence). J gave up 5 bases and V 6 bases, and 8 bases lay outside the gene matches. CDR3 size: 14 residues. The chain's CDR3 is CASSPRGQGYGYTF. In DNA, the CDR3 is TGTGCCAGCAGCCCTAGAGGACAGGGTTATGGCTACACCTTC.

This clone turned up a few times. The V gene is TRBV5-1, the J gene TRBJ1-3, with 8 bases matching TRBD1. There are 16 residues in the CDR3. Germline CDR1 reads SGHRS; CDR2 reads YFSETQ. V lost 0 bases and J lost 4; bases outside the gene matches: 6. The CDR3 DNA sequence: TGCGCCAGCAGCTTGGACGGACAGGGTAGGGGAAACACCATATATTTT. Protein product: CASSLDGQGRGNTIYF.

CDR3 nucleotide sequence: TGCGCCAGCAGCCGAGAGCCGGGAGGGAACACCGGGGAGCTGTTTTTT. It codes for CASSREPGGNTGELFF. The chain is built from TRBV5-1 and TRBJ2-2, with 7 bases matching TRBD2. The CDR3 is 16 amino acids. V dropped 4 bases and J dropped 1; count of bases not matched to a gene: 7. Germline CDR1 reads SGHRS; CDR2 reads YFSETQ.

The chain is built from TRBV11-3 and TRBJ2-7; TRBD1 matches at 7 bases. In germline, CDR1 is SGHNT, CDR2 YENEEA. V dropped 0 bases and J dropped 0; count of bases not matched to a gene: 5. This CDR3 has 16 amino acids. CDR3 nucleotide sequence: TGTGCCAGCAGCTTAGATTGGACAGGCTACTCCTACGAGCAGTACTTC. This translates into CASSLDWTGYSYEQYF.

The rearrangement links TRBV19 to TRBJ1-2; D ambiguous. Germline values: CDR1 LNHDA, CDR2 SQIVND (reference sequence). The ends were cut back, 4 bases at V and 0 bases at J, with 15 bases in the middle. The CDR3 is 16 residues long. In DNA, the CDR3 is TGTGCCAGTAGTACTAAATCGGACTGGACTAACTATGGCTACACCTTC. This codes for CASSTKSDWTNYGYTF.

CDR3 sequence reads: CASSPTFDRANTEAFF. The CDR3 nucleotides read TGTGCCAGCTCCCCAACGTTCGACAGGGCGAACACTGAAGCTTTCTTT. The chain combines TRBV18 with TRBJ1-1, with 7 bases matching TRBD1. The V segment lost 6 bases and the J segment 1 base; nucleotides outside the gene matches: 11. The germline V gene encodes CDR1 KGHSH and CDR2 LQKENI. The CDR3 has 16 amino acids.

The rearrangement joins TRBV19 to TRBJ1-4, with 8 bases fitting TRBD1. The germline gives CDR1 LNHDA, CDR2 SQIVND (reference sequence). After removal of 2 bases from V and 7 bases from J, the junction contained 3 bases not matched to a gene. The CDR3 is 14 amino acids. The CDR3 nucleotides read TGTGCCAGTAGTATACGGACAGGGATTGAAAAACTGTTTTTT. It is translated as CASSIRTGIEKLFF.

This sequence joins TRBV27 and TRBJ2-1, with 8 positions matching TRBD1. Germline values: CDR1 MNHEY, CDR2 SMNVEV (reference sequence). The CDR3 has 14 amino acids. V trimming: 7 bases; J trimming: 3 bases; junction bases outside the gene matches: 5. DNA of the CDR3: TGTGCCAGCACCCGGACAGGGAGCTACAATGAGCAGTTCTTC. Amino acids: CASTRTGSYNEQFF.

The genes are TRBV19 and TRBJ2-1; maybe TRBD1 (5 bases). V was pared by 2 bases and J by 3 bases, with 11 bases between. The length of the CDR3 is 15 residues. Germline CDR1 is LNHDA and CDR2 is SQIVND (reference sequence). CDR3 DNA: TGTGCCAGTAGTATACCACGCGGACACTACAATGAGCAGTTCTTC. Its translation is CASSIPRGHYNEQFF.

This chain links TRBV27 with TRBJ2-7; possibly TRBD2 for D (6 bases). The length of the CDR3 is 13 residues. Germline-derived CDR1 and CDR2 are MNHEY and SMNVEV (reference sequence). The ends were cut back, 6 bases at V and 3 bases at J, with 12 bases in the middle. For the CDR3, the DNA is TGTGCCAGCAGGGAAGGGCGGGGCTACGAGCAGTACTTC. Translated, it gives CASREGRGYEQYF.

The V and J genes are TRBV3-1 (or the pseudogene TRBV3-2) and TRBJ1-4, with 9 bases aligning to TRBD1. Germline V lookup: CDR1 LGHDT, CDR2 YNNKEL (reference sequence). Unmatched junction bases numbered 11, after V lost 3 bases and J lost 6 bases. This CDR3 spans 17 amino acids. For the CDR3, the DNA is TGTGCCAGCAGCCACGGAGGACAGGGGCGAGTTCATGAAAAACTGTTTTTT. It yields the protein CASSHGGQGRVHEKLFF.

V is TRBV18 and J is TRBJ2-7; D is ambiguous. This CDR3 region has 13 residues. Germline-derived CDR1 and CDR2 are KGHSH and LQKENI. V was clipped by 3 bases and J by 0 bases, with 6 bases between them. CDR3 nucleotides: TGTGCCAGCTCACCCAGTGCCTCCTACGAGCAGTACTTC. Its protein is CASSPSASYEQYF.